Each of the 5 T cell receptor beta chains below was sequenced from the same sample in a study of blood T cells in healthy people across ages. A second about 6 to 12 cycle PCR used barcoded and J-beta primers. TCRdb re-called the 5' RACE reads through MiXCR, storing one row per CDR3 protein. Of approximately 800,000 distinct CDR3 sequences in the sample, 25% to 30% were seen once. This same sample was also part of a study on T cells of mothers and their children.

Sequenced sample: blood. These receptors originate from a boy between 10 and 17 years old in good health.

This sequence joins TRBV10-3 and TRBJ1-2; D might be TRBD1 (5 bases). V dropped 0 bases and J dropped 3 bases, with 14 bases sitting between them. This CDR3 has 16 residues. The germline V gene has CDR1 ENHRY and CDR2 SYGVKD. CDR3 sequence: CAISESGAGLDYGYTF. The CDR3 region has the DNA TGTGCCATCAGTGAGTCTGGGGCAGGTTTGGACTATGGCTACACCTTC.

This sequence joins TRBV10-3 and TRBJ2-3; 7 nucleotides line up with TRBD2. Germline CDR1 is ENHRY and CDR2 is SYGVKD. V was pared by 0 bases and J by 0 bases, with 6 bases of the junction left unmatched. The CDR3 has 17 amino acids. The CDR3 DNA reads as TGTGCCATCAGTGAGTCGACTAGCCTCCGAAGCACAGATACGCAGTATTTT. Translating gives CAISESTSLRSTDTQYF.

V and J are TRBV7-2 and TRBJ2-2; D call uncertain. Germline CDR1 is SGHTA and CDR2 is FQGNSA. The CDR3 extends over 15 amino acids. V was pared by 6 bases and J by 6 bases, with 17 bases between. As DNA, the CDR3 is TGTGCCAGCAGGAACAAGGGAATTTGGCCCGGGGAGCTGTTTTTT. This gives the protein CASRNKGIWPGELFF.

This clonotype was seen a few times. This rearrangement joins TRBV9 to TRBJ2-7; 8 bases map to TRBD1. V shed 4 bases and J 2 bases; nucleotides not matched to a gene: 8. Germline lookup yields CDR1 SGDLS and CDR2 YYNGEE. The CDR3 length is 15 residues. The CDR3 protein is CASSPGGDPTYEQYF. CDR3 coding DNA: TGTGCCAGCAGCCCAGGGGGCGACCCGACCTACGAGCAGTACTTC. Complete variable domain (other parts from reference TRBV9 and TRBJ2-7): DSGVTQTPKHLITATGQRVTLRCSPRSGDLSVYWYQQSLDQGLQFLIQYYNGEERAKGNILERFSAQQFPDLHSELNLSSLELGDSALYFCASSPGGDPTYEQYFGPGTRLTVT.

This clonotype has a handful of counts. The chain links TRBV12-3 or TRBV12-4 to TRBJ1-3; tentatively, D is TRBD1 (5 bases). This CDR3 is 15 amino acids long. The V end lost 2 bases, the J end lost 4 bases, and 12 bases lay between the germline ends. The CDR3 spells CASSLSRVAGNTIYF. CDR3 DNA: TGTGCCAGCAGTTTATCCAGGGTGGCGGGAAACACCATATATTTT.